The rows below give T cell receptor beta chains drawn from one sample of a study of OX40 agonist ivuxolimab in advanced cancers. TCRdb's copy holds only in-frame clones and misses some; the assay was immunoSEQ multiplex PCR. The data contain tens of thousands of clones, roughly 80% of them singletons. Sequencing was performed on CD4+ or CD8+ T cells sorted from blood, taken in a trial of the OX40 agonist ivuxolimab. The receptors were sampled from an adult with an advanced solid tumor such as melanoma, head and neck, liver or kidney cancer. Each CDR3 is given with its conserved first and last residue. D genes are given only for firm matches. The size entry is marked missing in some rows and otherwise reads once, few, many or a size class.

size,J,D,V,CDR3,DNA
.,TRBJ2-1,.,TRBV5-4,CASSNTRNNEQFF,TGTGCCAGCAGCAATACTAGAAACAATGAGCAGTTCTTC
.,TRBJ1-3,.,TRBV28,CASSPPRSTGNTIYF,TGTGCCAGCAGTCCACCCCGCAGTACTGGAAACACCATATATTTT
.,TRBJ2-5,.,TRBV28,CASSLSRAQETQYF,TGTGCCAGCAGTTTATCCAGGGCGCAAGAGACCCAGTACTTC
.,TRBJ2-2,TRBD2,TRBV28,CASKVGGPTGELFF,TGTGCCAGCAAAGTGGGAGGGCCCACCGGGGAGCTGTTTTTT
.,TRBJ1-5,.,TRBV4-1,CASSQESSLPQHF,TGCGCCAGCAGCCAAGAAAGTTCACTGCCCCAGCATTTT
few,TRBJ2-5,.,TRBV4-3,CASSQDWGPQETQYF,TGCGCCAGCAGCCAAGATTGGGGGCCTCAAGAGACCCAGTACTTC
.,TRBJ1-6,.,TRBV7-9,CASSSISSSYNSPLHF,TGTGCCAGCAGCTCGATCTCGAGCTCCTATAATTCACCCCTCCACTTT
.,TRBJ1-2,.,TRBV5-5,CASSTFEGYYGYTF,TGTGCCAGCAGCACCTTTGAAGGCTACTATGGCTACACCTTC
.,TRBJ1-4,.,TRBV6-1,CASSDLYYQGQGPKKLFF,TGTGCCAGCAGTGACCTATACTACCAAGGGCAGGGGCCTAAGAAACTGTTTTTT
.,TRBJ1-3,.,TRBV9,CASSVGGSSGNTIYF,TGTGCCAGCAGCGTAGGGGGCAGCTCTGGAAACACCATATATTTT
many,TRBJ2-7,.,TRBV4-2,CASSQVVESSYEQYF,TGTGCCAGCAGCCAAGTGGTTGAGAGCTCCTACGAGCAGTACTTC
.,TRBJ2-3,.,TRBV4-2,CASSQVLAGVGDTQYF,TGTGCCAGCAGCCAAGTTTTAGCAGGGGTGGGAGATACGCAGTATTTT
.,TRBJ1-6,.,TRBV4-1,CASSQHGSLHF,TGCGCCAGCAGCCAGCACGGGAGCCTCCACTTT
.,TRBJ1-4,.,TRBV9,CASSEWQGGEKLFF,TGTGCCAGCAGCGAGTGGCAGGGAGGAGAAAAACTGTTTTTT
.,TRBJ1-4,TRBD1,TRBV18,CASSPRGQVLNEKLFF,TGTGCCAGCTCACCACGGGGACAGGTCCTTAATGAAAAACTGTTTTTT
.,TRBJ1-6,TRBD1,TRBV6-5,CASSYNRDRLQSPLHF,TGTGCCAGCAGTTACAACCGGGACAGGTTACAGTCACCCCTCCACTTT
few,TRBJ1-2,.,TRBV9,CASSADAAGYTF,TGTGCCAGCAGCGCCGACGCGGCTGGCTACACCTTC
.,TRBJ1-5,.,TRBV10-2,CASAGTINQPQHF,TGCGCCTCGGCGGGAACCATCAATCAGCCCCAGCATTTT
.,TRBJ1-1,TRBD1,TRBV7-3,CASSFQGGTEAFF,TGTGCCAGCAGCTTTCAGGGGGGCACTGAAGCTTTCTTT
.,TRBJ1-1,TRBD1,TRBV7-3,CASSQGQGNTEAFF,TGTGCCAGCAGCCAGGGACAGGGGAACACTGAAGCTTTCTTT
once,TRBJ1-1,.,TRBV11-2,CASILPGGTEAFF,TGTGCCAGCATCTTGCCGGGGGGCACTGAAGCTTTCTTT
.,TRBJ2-3,.,TRBV7-8,CAGGPGTDTQYF,TGTGCGGGGGGGCCGGGCACAGATACGCAGTATTTT
.,TRBJ1-5,.,TRBV9,CASSVGQDHNQPQHF,TGTGCCAGCAGCGTAGGTCAGGACCACAATCAGCCCCAGCATTTT
.,TRBJ1-5,TRBD1,TRBV5-5,CASSFQGGGQPQHF,TGTGCCAGCAGCTTCCAGGGGGGCGGTCAGCCCCAGCATTTT
.,TRBJ1-6,TRBD1,TRBV25-1,CASSNTGTGDSPLHF,TGTGCCAGCAGTAACACCGGGACAGGGGATTCACCCCTCCACTTT
once,TRBJ2-2,TRBD2,TRBV11-3,CASSSSGSSDGELFF,TGTGCCAGCAGTTCTAGCGGGAGCTCGGACGGGGAGCTGTTTTTT
.,TRBJ1-6,.,TRBV7-9,CASSLDLGLTPLHF,TGTGCCAGCAGCTTAGATCTAGGGCTTACACCCCTCCACTTT
.,TRBJ1-4,.,TRBV2,CASSAGEKLFF,TGTGCCAGCAGTGCAGGTGAAAAACTGTTTTTT
.,TRBJ1-5,.,TRBV19,CASSITGSKHNQPQHF,TGTGCCAGTAGTATCACGGGAAGCAAACACAATCAGCCCCAGCATTTT
.,TRBJ2-4,TRBD1,TRBV10-3,CAISEGTGINIQYF,TGTGCCATCAGTGAGGGGACAGGGATAAACATTCAGTACTTC
.,TRBJ2-2,TRBD1,TRBV7-9,CASSLFWTGDPGELFF,TGTGCCAGCAGCTTGTTTTGGACAGGGGATCCCGGGGAGCTGTTTTTT
.,TRBJ1-2,.,TRBV28,CASSIPVALSNYGYTF,TGTGCCAGCAGCATCCCGGTCGCCCTATCCAACTATGGCTACACCTTC
.,TRBJ2-1,.,TRBV11-2,CASSPGGIHYNEQFF,TGTGCCAGCAGCCCAGGGGGGATCCATTACAATGAGCAGTTCTTC
.,TRBJ2-7,.,TRBV27,CASSIGQEQYF,TGTGCCAGCAGTATCGGACAGGAGCAGTACTTC
.,TRBJ2-3,TRBD2,TRBV4-2,CASSLAGGLGTDTQYF,TGTGCCAGCAGTTTAGCGGGGGGCCTTGGCACAGATACGCAGTATTTT
.,TRBJ2-5,.,TRBV7-2,CASSWGGLQETQYF,TGTGCCAGCAGCTGGGGTGGGCTACAAGAGACCCAGTACTTC
.,TRBJ2-7,.,TRBV28,CASTQQRKGYEQYF,TGTGCCAGCACCCAACAGAGGAAGGGGTACGAGCAGTACTTC
.,TRBJ1-2,TRBD1,TRBV9,CASSVDGTGDGYTF,TGTGCCAGCAGCGTAGATGGGACAGGGGACGGCTACACCTTC
.,TRBJ2-2,.,TRBV28,CASSLNREVFF,TGTGCCAGCAGTCTAAACAGGGAGGTGTTTTTT
.,TRBJ2-1,TRBD2,TRBV28,CASSCRGSGRYNEQFF,TGTGCCAGCAGTTGTAGGGGGAGCGGGAGATACAATGAGCAGTTCTTC
.,TRBJ2-1,TRBD2,TRBV6-5,CASSYSLAGGFNEQFF,TGTGCCAGCAGTTATTCTCTAGCGGGGGGTTTCAATGAGCAGTTCTTC
.,TRBJ2-1,TRBD2,TRBV29-1,CSGGLAGIYNEQFF,TGCAGCGGGGGACTAGCGGGAATATACAATGAGCAGTTCTTC
.,TRBJ2-1,.,TRBV29-1,CSVEDYRGSYNEQFF,TGCAGCGTTGAAGATTACAGAGGCTCCTACAATGAGCAGTTCTTC
.,TRBJ2-4,TRBD1,TRBV6-1,CASSAIQGQAKNIQYF,TGTGCCAGCAGTGCGATACAGGGGCAGGCCAAAAACATTCAGTACTTC
.,TRBJ1-6,TRBD1,TRBV13,CASSYRRTGRNSPLHF,TGTGCCAGCAGCTACCGGAGGACAGGCCGTAATTCACCCCTCCACTTT
few,TRBJ2-7,.,TRBV7-6,CASSLAADTYYEQYF,TGTGCCAGCAGCTTAGCGGCAGACACCTACTACGAGCAGTACTTC
once,TRBJ2-3,.,TRBV27,CASSRRGPDLTDTQYF,TGTGCCAGCAGTAGGAGGGGGCCGGACCTCACAGATACGCAGTATTTT
.,TRBJ2-1,.,TRBV9,CASSAGDTGGSEQFF,TGTGCCAGCAGCGCCGGGGACACTGGGGGCAGTGAGCAGTTCTTC
.,TRBJ2-2,.,TRBV6-5,CASSYASSTNTGELFF,TGTGCCAGCAGTTACGCATCGAGCACGAACACCGGGGAGCTGTTTTTT
few,TRBJ2-5,TRBD2,TRBV10-2,CASRASGGQETQYF,TGCGCCAGCAGGGCTAGCGGGGGACAAGAGACCCAGTACTTC